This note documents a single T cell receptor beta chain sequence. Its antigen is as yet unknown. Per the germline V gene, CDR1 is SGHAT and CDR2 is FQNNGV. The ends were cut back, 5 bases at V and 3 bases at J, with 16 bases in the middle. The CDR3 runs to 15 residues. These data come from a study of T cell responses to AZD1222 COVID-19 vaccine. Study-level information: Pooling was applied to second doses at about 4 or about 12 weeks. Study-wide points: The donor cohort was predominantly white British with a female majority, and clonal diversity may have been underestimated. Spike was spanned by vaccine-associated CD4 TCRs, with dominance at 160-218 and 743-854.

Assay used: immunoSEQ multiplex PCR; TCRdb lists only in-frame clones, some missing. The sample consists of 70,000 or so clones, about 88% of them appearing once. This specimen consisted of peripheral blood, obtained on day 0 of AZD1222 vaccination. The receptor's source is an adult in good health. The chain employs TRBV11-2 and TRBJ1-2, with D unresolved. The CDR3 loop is CASSQNKGGYYGYTF. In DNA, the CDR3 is TGTGCCAGCAGCCAGAACAAGGGCGGCTACTATGGCTACACCTTC.